This entry describes one T cell receptor (beta chain). This clone was seen a single time. Its antigen remains unidentified. The input lacks base qualities; no much larger clone sits a single base away. TCRbeta CDR3 regions were amplified from genomic DNA by means of the immunoSEQ Assay, a bias-controlled multiplex PCR. The paper's data handling went like this. Nucleated cell counts per sample were estimated from amplification of reference gene primers within the assay. Sequence reads were collapsed and filtered to measure the absolute abundance of every unique TCRbeta CDR3 rearrangement. For each sample, productive Simpson clonality was calculated as the square root of Simpson's diversity index across productive rearrangements. Drawn from immuneACCESS, this table holds only the in-frame rearrangements with V and J called that TCRdb kept. Clones are partly lost; checked studies trace under half to an unresolved V gene and leave the rest unexplained. Clone size and the V and J calls come from that table; the DNA yielded D and trimming. In this sample the table shows over 120,000 clones, approximately 88% of which occur a single time. Of the sample, approximately 1.8% falls within the top ten clones.

The data belong to a study of blood T cell repertoires in COVID-19 (dated by TCRdb to about 2020). Notes on the research overall: The collaborator samples originated in the United States, Italy and Spain and spanned the acute and convalescent phases of COVID-19. The prospective study material was composed of cDNA or gDNA derived from T cells, B-cell-depleted T cells, or PBMCs. Deeply sampled blood TCRbeta repertoires from subjects exposed to, actively infected with, or recovered from COVID-19 were included in the dataset. The repertoires were made available in a free public database intended to serve as a resource for research on the immune response to SARS-CoV-2. Samples were obtained from the ongoing ImmuneRACE study (first 160 participants) and from roughly 1,300 subjects provided by 6 global collaborators. A de-identified subject ID, COVID-19 status, age in years and sex were almost always included in the sample metadata. Where available, HLA class I and class II types were taken from metadata supplied by the sample provider and were not determined by assay-based typing.

The collaborating institutions used their own protocols to collect whole blood in K2EDTA tubes. For TCRbeta analysis, collaborators shipped samples in one of three forms: frozen whole blood, isolated PBMCs, or DNA extracted from either of those sample types. What the research found in general, with its limitations: The amount of clinical and demographic metadata varied by source and participant and was provided uncurated.

CDR1 MDHEN and CDR2 SYDVKM were looked up in the germline V gene. The CDR3 numbers 14 residues from cysteine through phenylalanine. The entry retains the CDR3 DNA only, 42 bases that are in frame from base 1. Trimming at the junction amounts to 6 bases on V and 10 bases on J, and the germline ends lie 19 bases apart. The sequence was obtained from a man aged 65-85 years with acute or convalescent COVID-19. Material for sequencing was peripheral blood. The chain joins TRBV28 to TRBJ2-1; TRBD1 is possibly the D segment (5 matching bases). This receptor carries the CDR3 CASRTLGQGGEQFF. The DNA sequence is TGTGCCAGCAGGACCTTAGGGCAGGGCGGAGAGCAGTTCTTC.